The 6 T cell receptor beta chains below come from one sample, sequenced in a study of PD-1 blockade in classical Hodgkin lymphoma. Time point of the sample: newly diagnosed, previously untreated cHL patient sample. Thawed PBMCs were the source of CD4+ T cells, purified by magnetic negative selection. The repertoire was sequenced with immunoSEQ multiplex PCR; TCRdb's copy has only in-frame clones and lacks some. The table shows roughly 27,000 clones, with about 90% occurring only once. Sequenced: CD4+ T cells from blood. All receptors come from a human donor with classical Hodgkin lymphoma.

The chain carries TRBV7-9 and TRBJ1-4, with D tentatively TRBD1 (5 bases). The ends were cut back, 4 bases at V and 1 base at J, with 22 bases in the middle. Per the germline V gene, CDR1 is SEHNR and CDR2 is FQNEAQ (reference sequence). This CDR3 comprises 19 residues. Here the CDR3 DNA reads TGTGCCAGCAGCTACCGTATGGGGCAAGGGATAAGAACTAATGAAAAACTGTTTTTT. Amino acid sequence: CASSYRMGQGIRTNEKLFF.

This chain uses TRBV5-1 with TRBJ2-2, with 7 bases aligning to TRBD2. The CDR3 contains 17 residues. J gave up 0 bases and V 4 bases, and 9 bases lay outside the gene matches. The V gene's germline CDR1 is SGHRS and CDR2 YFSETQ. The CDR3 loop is CASSIRPSGANTGELFF. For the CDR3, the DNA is TGCGCCAGCAGCATCCGTCCTAGCGGAGCGAACACCGGGGAGCTGTTTTTT.

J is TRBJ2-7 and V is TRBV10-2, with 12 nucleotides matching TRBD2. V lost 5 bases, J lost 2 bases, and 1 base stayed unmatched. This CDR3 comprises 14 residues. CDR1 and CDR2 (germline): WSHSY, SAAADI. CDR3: CASSLAGGPYEQYF. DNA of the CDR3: TGCGCCAGCAGTCTAGCGGGAGGGCCCTACGAGCAGTACTTC.

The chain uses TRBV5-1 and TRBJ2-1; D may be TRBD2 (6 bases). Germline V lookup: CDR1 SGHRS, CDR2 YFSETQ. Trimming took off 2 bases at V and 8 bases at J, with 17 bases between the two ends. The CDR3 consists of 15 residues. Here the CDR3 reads CASSFTSPDIDEQFF. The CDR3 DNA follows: TGCGCCAGCAGCTTTACTAGCCCAGACATCGATGAGCAGTTCTTC.

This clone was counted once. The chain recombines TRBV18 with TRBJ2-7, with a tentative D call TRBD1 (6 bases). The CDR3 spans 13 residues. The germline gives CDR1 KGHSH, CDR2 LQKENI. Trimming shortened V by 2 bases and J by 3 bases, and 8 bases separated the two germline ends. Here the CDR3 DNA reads TGTGCCAGCTCACCAGGGACACGCTACGAGCAGTACTTC. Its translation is CASSPGTRYEQYF.

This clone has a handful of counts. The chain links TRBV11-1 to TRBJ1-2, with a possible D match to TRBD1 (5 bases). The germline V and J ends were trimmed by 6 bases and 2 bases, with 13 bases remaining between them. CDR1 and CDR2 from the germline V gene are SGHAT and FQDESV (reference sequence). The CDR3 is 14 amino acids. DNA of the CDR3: TGTGCCAGCAGTACCGAAGGACAAAACTATGGCTACACCTTC. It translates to CASSTEGQNYGYTF.